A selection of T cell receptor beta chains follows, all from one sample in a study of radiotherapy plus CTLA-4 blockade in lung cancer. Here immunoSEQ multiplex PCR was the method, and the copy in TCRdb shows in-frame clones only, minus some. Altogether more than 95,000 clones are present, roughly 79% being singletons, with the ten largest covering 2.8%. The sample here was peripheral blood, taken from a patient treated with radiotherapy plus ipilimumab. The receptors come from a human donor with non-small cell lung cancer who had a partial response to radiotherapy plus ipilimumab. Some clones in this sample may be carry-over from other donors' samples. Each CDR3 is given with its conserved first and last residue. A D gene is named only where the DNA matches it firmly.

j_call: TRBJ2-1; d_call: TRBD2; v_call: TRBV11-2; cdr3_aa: CASSFTSGGGNEQFF
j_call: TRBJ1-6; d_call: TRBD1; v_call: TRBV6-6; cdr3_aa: CATSLQGQNSPLHF
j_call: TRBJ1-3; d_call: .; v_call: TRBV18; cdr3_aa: CASSGPGQSSGNTIYF
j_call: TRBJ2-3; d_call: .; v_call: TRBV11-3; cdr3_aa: CASSTNHRVDTQYF
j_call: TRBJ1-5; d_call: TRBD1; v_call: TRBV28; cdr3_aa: CASSLIEGAGNQPQHF
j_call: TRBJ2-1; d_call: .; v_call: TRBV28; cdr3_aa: CASSLTAAGNNEQFF
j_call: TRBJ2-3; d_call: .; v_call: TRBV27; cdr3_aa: CASSPPSGRSTDTQYF
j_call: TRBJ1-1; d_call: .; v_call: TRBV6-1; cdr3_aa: CASSGGVIGDTEAFF
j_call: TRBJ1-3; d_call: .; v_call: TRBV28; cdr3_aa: CASMSLNTIYF
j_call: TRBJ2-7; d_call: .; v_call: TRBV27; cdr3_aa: CASSSSPSYEQYF
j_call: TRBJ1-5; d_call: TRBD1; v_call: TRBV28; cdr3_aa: CASSWDQQGAGNQPQHF
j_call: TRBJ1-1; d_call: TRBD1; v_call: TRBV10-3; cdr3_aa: CAISGTGRGAAFF
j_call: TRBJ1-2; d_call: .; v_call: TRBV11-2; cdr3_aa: CASSLDRLANYGYTF
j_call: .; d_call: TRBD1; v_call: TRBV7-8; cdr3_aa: CASSPRRQGLYEQYF
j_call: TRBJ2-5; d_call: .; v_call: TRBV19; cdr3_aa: CASSLPGEETQYF
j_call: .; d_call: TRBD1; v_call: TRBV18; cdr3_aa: CASSPAQQGATYEQYF
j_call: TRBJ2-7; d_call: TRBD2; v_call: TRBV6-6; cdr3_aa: CASSRGREGEEQYF
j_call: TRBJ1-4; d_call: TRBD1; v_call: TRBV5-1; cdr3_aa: CASGPEGQLGEKLFF
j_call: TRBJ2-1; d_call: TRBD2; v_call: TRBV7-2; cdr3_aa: CASSYSSGGGSSYNEQFF